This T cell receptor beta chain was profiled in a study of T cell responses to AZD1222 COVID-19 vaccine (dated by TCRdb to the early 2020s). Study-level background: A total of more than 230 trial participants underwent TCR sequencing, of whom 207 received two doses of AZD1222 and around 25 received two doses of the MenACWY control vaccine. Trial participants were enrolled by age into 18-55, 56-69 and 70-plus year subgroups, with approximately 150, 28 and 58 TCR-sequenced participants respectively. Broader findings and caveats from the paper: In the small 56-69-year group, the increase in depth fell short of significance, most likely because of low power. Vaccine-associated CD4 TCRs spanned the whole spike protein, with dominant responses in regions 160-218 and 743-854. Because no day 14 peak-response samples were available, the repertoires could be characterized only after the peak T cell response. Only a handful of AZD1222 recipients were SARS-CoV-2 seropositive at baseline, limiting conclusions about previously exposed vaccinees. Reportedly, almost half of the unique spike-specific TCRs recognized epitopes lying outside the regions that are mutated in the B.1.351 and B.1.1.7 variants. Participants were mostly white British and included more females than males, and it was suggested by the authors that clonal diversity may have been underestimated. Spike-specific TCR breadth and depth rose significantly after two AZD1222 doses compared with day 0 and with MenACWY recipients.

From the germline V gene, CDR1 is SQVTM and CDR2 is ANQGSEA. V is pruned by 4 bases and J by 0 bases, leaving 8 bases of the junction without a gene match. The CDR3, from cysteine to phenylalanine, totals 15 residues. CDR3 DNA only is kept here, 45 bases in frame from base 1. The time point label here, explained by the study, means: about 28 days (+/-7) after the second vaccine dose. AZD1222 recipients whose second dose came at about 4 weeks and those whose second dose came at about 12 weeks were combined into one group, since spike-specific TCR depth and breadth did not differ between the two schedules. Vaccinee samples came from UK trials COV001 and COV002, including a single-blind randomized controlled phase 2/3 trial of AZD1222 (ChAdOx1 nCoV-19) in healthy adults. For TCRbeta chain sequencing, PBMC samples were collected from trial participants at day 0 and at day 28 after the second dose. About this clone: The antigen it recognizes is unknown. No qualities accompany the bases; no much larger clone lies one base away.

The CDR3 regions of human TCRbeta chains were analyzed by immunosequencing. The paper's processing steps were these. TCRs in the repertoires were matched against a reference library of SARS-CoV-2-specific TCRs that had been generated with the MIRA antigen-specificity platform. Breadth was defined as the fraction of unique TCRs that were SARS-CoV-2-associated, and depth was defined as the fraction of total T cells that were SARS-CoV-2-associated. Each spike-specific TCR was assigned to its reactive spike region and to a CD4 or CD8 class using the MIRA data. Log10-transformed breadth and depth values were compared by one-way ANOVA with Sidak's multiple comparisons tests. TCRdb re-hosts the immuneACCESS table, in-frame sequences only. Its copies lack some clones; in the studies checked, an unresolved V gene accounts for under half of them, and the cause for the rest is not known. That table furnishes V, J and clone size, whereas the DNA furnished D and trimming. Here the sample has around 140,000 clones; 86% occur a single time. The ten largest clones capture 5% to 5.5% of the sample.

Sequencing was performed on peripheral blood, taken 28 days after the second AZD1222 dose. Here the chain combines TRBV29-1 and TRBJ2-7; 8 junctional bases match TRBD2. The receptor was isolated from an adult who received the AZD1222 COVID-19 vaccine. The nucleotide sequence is TGCAGCGTTGTCGGATCGGGGGGGAGCTCCTACGAGCAGTACTTC. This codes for CSVVGSGGSSYEQYF.